This is a list of T cell receptor beta chains from one sample in a study of molecular identifiers for immune sequencing clone quantification. TCRdb re-called the PCR reads with MiXCR, one entry per CDR3 protein. This table holds some 590,000 distinct CDR3 sequences, 25% found once. Material: naive CD8+ T cells from blood, with Jurkat cell RNA spiked in. These receptors all stem from a human donor in good health. Some libraries in this study had Jurkat cell RNA spiked in. The CDR3 runs from the conserved cysteine through the conserved F or W. A D gene is named only where the DNA matches it firmly. Expanded clones get a size class; other rows say once, few or many, or leave the size out.

>NA|TRBJ2-1|NA|TRBV5-1
CASSHSLLYNEQFF
TGCGCCAGCAGCCACTCCCTTTTATACAATGAGCAGTTCTTC
>many|TRBJ2-3|NA|TRBV14
CASSRVFVGTDTQYF
TGTGCCAGCAGCAGAGTGTTCGTTGGCACAGATACGCAGTATTTT
>NA|TRBJ2-3|NA|TRBV19
CASSMGTPRAGAKDTQYF
TGTGCCAGTAGTATGGGAACCCCACGGGCGGGGGCGAAAGATACGCAGTATTTT
>NA|TRBJ2-2|TRBD1|TRBV24-1
CATSDDRGQNTGELSF
TGTGCCACCAGTGATGACAGGGGGCAAAACACCGGGGAGCTGTCTTTT
>few|TRBJ1-1|NA|TRBV7-2
CASSLGGTNEAFF
TGTGCCAGCAGCTTAGGGGGGACAAATGAAGCTTTCTTT
>many|TRBJ2-3|TRBD2|TRBV2
CASSYGLAGFPPTDTQYF
TGTGCCAGCAGTTATGGACTAGCGGGTTTCCCCCCCACAGATACGCAGTATTTT
>few|TRBJ1-5|NA|TRBV30
CAWSLGMGRNQPQHF
TGTGCCTGGAGTTTAGGTATGGGCCGAAATCAGCCCCAGCATTTT
>few|TRBJ2-7|NA|TRBV12-5
CASGLVRYEQYF
TGTGCTAGTGGTTTGGTAAGGTACGAGCAGTACTTC
>few|TRBJ2-2|NA|TRBV24-1
CATSGRSSGELFF
TGTGCCACCAGTGGAAGGAGTTCCGGGGAGCTGTTTTTT
>many|TRBJ2-3|TRBD1|TRBV30
CAWSVQGFPDTQYF
TGTGCCTGGAGTGTACAGGGGTTCCCAGATACGCAGTATTTT
>few|TRBJ1-5|NA|TRBV19
CASSIDGNSNQPQHF
TGTGCCAGTAGTATTGACGGAAATAGCAATCAGCCCCAGCATTTT
>NA|TRBJ1-1|NA|TRBV4-1
CASSQSGRTEAFF
TGCGCCAGCAGCCAATCAGGGCGGACTGAAGCTTTCTTT
>many|TRBJ1-1|NA|TRBV4-1
CASSQDGSWEAEAFF
TGCGCCAGCAGCCAAGATGGGTCTTGGGAGGCTGAAGCTTTCTTT
>NA|TRBJ2-7|NA|TRBV10-2
CASRASQLEQYF
TGCGCCAGCCGAGCGAGCCAGTTGGAGCAGTACTTC
>many|TRBJ1-1|TRBD1|TRBV10-3
CAIAGTENTEAFF
TGTGCCATCGCCGGGACAGAGAACACTGAAGCTTTCTTT
>many|TRBJ2-3|TRBD2|TRBV6-5
CASSKAGTTVVGDTQYF
TGTGCCAGCAGCAAAGCCGGGACTACCGTGGTTGGAGATACGCAGTATTTT
>many|TRBJ1-1|NA|TRBV24-1
CATRAGAHTEAFF
TGTGCCACCAGGGCAGGGGCGCACACTGAAGCTTTCTTT
>many|TRBJ2-3|TRBD2|TRBV2
CASSETSGGRGDTQYF
TGTGCCAGCAGTGAGACTAGCGGGGGGCGAGGAGATACGCAGTATTTT
>NA|TRBJ2-3|NA|TRBV27
CASSLLSSSGPSPDTQYF
TGTGCCAGCAGTTTATTAAGTTCAAGCGGGCCTAGCCCAGATACGCAGTATTTT
>NA|TRBJ2-7|NA|TRBV27
CASSYGYNYEQYF
TGTGCCAGCAGTTACGGGTACAACTACGAGCAGTACTTC
>NA|TRBJ2-3|NA|TRBV30
CAWSVLSTDMQYF
TGTGCCTGGAGTGTGCTTAGCACAGATATGCAGTATTTT
>few|TRBJ2-2|NA|TRBV9
CASSPQDRNTRELFF
TGTGCCAGCAGCCCTCAGGACCGAAACACCAGGGAGCTGTTTTTT
>many|TRBJ1-6|NA|TRBV27
CASSVLQGTDSPLHF
TGTGCCAGCAGTGTCCTACAAGGAACGGATTCACCCCTCCACTTT
>NA|TRBJ2-7|TRBD2|TRBV28
CASSFPGLGASYEQYF
TGTGCCAGCAGTTTCCCCGGACTAGGGGCCTCCTACGAGCAGTACTTC
>NA|TRBJ1-6|NA|TRBV21-1
CASSRDTLGSPLHF
TGTGCCAGCAGCCGGGACACATTAGGGTCACCCCTCCACTTT
>NA|TRBJ2-5|NA|TRBV5-1
CASRRGGAEARYF
TGCGCCAGCAGGCGAGGGGGGGCAGAGGCCCGGTACTTC
>NA|TRBJ2-4|TRBD2|TRBV28
CASSLREGIKNIQYF
TGTGCCAGCAGTTTACGGGAGGGGATCAAAAACATTCAGTACTTC
>few|TRBJ1-1|TRBD1|TRBV12-3/TRBV12-4
CASGPNRGWAEAFF
TGTGCCAGCGGGCCCAACAGGGGGTGGGCTGAAGCTTTCTTT
>NA|TRBJ2-3|TRBD2|TRBV27
CASSLLSFGGGLRTDTQYF
TGTGCCAGCAGTTTACTCTCTTTCGGCGGGGGGCTACGCACAGATACGCAGTATTTT
>few|TRBJ1-1|NA|TRBV11-2
CASSLGMGAEAFF
TGTGCCAGCAGCTTAGGGATGGGGGCTGAAGCTTTCTTT
>NA|TRBJ1-6|NA|TRBV27
CASTTFHGVNNSPLHF
TGTGCCAGCACGACATTTCACGGGGTGAATAATTCACCCCTCCACTTT
>NA|TRBJ1-1|NA|TRBV6-4
CASSDHTNTEAFF
TGTGCCAGCAGTGATCATACGAACACTGAAGCTTTCTTT